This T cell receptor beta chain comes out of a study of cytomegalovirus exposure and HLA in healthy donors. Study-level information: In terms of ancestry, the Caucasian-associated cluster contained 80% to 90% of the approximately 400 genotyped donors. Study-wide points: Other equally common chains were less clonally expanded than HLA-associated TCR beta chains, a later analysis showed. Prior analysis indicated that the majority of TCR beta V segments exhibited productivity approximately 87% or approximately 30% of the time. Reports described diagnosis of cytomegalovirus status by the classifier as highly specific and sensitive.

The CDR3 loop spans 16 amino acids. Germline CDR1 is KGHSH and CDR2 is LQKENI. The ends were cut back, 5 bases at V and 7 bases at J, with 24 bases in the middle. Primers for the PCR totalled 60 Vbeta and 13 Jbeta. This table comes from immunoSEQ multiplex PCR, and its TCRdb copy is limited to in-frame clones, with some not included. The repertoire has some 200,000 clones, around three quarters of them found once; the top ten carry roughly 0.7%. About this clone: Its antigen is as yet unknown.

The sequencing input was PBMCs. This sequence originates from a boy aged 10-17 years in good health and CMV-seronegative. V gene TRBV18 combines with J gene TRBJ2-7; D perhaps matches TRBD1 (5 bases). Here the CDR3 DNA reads TGTGCCAGCTCATTCTCATCGGACACACGTTCTGGTGAGCAGTACTTC. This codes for CASSFSSDTRSGEQYF.